The present entry profiles one TCR beta chain with its context. Its antigen is not identified. The sample belongs to a study of OX40 agonist ivuxolimab in advanced cancers. Study summary: Patients received ivuxolimab, an agonistic anti-OX40 (CD134) antibody.

Autoimmune disease history or systemic immunosuppression meant exclusion. The study, taken as a whole, reports: Low clonal expansion, among the lowest seen, marked partial responders at 0.1-3.0 mg/kg. In general, CD8+ T cells held more expanded clones than CD4+ did, on average.

TCRdb's table, derived via immunoSEQ multiplex PCR, lists solely in-frame clones and lacks some. Of 9,500 to 13,000 clones in the sample, over 80% were seen once. V shed 4 bases and J 5 bases; nucleotides not matched to a gene: 10. This CDR3 spans 16 amino acids. This clonotype was obtained from an adult with an advanced solid tumor such as melanoma, head and neck, liver or kidney cancer. This chain uses TRBV5-3 with TRBJ2-5, with 11 bases lining up with TRBD2. TRBV5-3 is sorted into the ORF group, with uncertain function. The starting material was CD4+ or CD8+ T cells sorted from blood, obtained in a trial of the OX40 agonist ivuxolimab. The chain's CDR3 is CARSRSGRAQGETQYF. The DNA of the CDR3 is TGTGCCAGAAGCCGTAGCGGGAGGGCCCAGGGTGAGACCCAGTACTTC.